The 16 T cell receptor beta chains below all came from one sample that was sequenced in a study of human T cells and chemical hapten exposure. TCRdb re-called the RACE reads with MiXCR, one entry per CDR3 protein. The sample has about 92,000 distinct CDR3 sequences, around 9.5% seen once. This sample's time point: pre-sensitization, week 0. Indicated treatment: therapeutic diphenylcyclopropenone sensitization with weekly scalp DPC. The material was whole blood, obtained in connection with sensitization to the hapten diphenylcyclopropenone (DPC). The receptors originated from a woman in her forties with alopecia areata. Some clones in this sample may be carry-over from other donors' samples.

This clonotype showed up just a few times. V and J are TRBV10-3 and TRBJ1-1; tentatively, D is TRBD1 (6 bases). Germline V gene data show CDR1 as ENHRY and CDR2 as SYGVKD. The CDR3 covers 13 residues. The germline V and J ends were trimmed by 6 bases and 1 base, with 9 bases remaining between them. CDR3 coding DNA: TGTGCCATCAGCCCACAGGGGAACACTGAAGCTTTCTTT. Amino acid sequence: CAISPQGNTEAFF.

This clonotype showed up just a few times. The chain couples TRBV7-2 to TRBJ2-7; a weak D match, TRBD2 (5 bases). Trimming removed 5 bases at V and 1 base at J, with 12 bases between. The CDR3 loop spans 14 amino acids. CDR1 and CDR2 (germline): SGHTA, FQGNSA. CDR3 residues: CASSRDQFSYEQYF. The CDR3 nucleotides are TGTGCCAGCAGCCGGGATCAGTTTTCCTACGAGCAGTACTTC.

The table lists this clonotype with many counts. The rearrangement uses TRBV20-1 and TRBJ2-1; D is perhaps TRBD2 (5 bases). Per the germline V gene, CDR1 is DFQATT and CDR2 is SNEGSKA (reference sequence). The V and J ends lost 3 bases and 7 bases respectively, with 16 bases between them. This CDR3 contains 14 residues. The CDR3 bases are TGCAGTGCTAGGCCCAATCCGGGGTATAATGAGCAGTTCTTC. Its translation is CSARPNPGYNEQFF.

In this sample, this clonotype turned up many times. This chain links TRBV2 with TRBJ2-7, with 7 bases aligning to TRBD1. This CDR3 contains 14 residues. The V gene end was trimmed by 4 bases and the J gene end by 7 bases; junction bases not matched to a gene: 10. Germline lookup yields CDR1 SNHLY and CDR2 FYNNEI. CDR3 bases: TGTGCCAGCAGTGCCGGGACAGCCAGGGGGGAGCAGTACTTC. Amino acid sequence: CASSAGTARGEQYF.

This rearrangement joins TRBV7-2 to TRBJ2-2; either TRBD1 or TRBD2 may fit D (6 bases each). Germline assignment: CDR1 SGHTA and CDR2 FQGNSA. This CDR3 region has 16 residues. V lost 1 base and J lost 5, with 14 bases in between. The CDR3: CASSLVIRGPTGELFF. As DNA, the CDR3 is TGTGCCAGCAGCTTAGTTATCCGGGGGCCTACCGGGGAGCTGTTTTTT.

The V gene is TRBV28, the J gene TRBJ1-5, with TRBD1 as a possible D gene (5 bases). Trimming cost V 4 bases and J 3 bases, with 13 bases left between them. The CDR3 has 15 residues. The germline gives CDR1 MDHEN, CDR2 SYDVKM. The CDR3 region is CASSSPPGNNQPQHF. CDR3 DNA sequence: TGTGCCAGCAGTTCTCCACCAGGGAACAATCAGCCCCAGCATTTT.

The sample holds many counts of this clonotype. V and J are TRBV7-3 and TRBJ1-1; 7 nucleotides agree with TRBD1. Germline loops: CDR1 SGHTA, CDR2 FQGTGA. The V segment lost 4 bases and the J segment 4 bases; nucleotides outside the gene matches: 6. The CDR3 length is 14 residues. The chain's CDR3 is CASSYTGAPTEAFF. The CDR3 DNA reads as TGTGCCAGCAGCTATACAGGGGCGCCCACTGAAGCTTTCTTT.

This clonotype showed up just a few times. The rearrangement uses TRBV3-1 and TRBJ1-2; no reliable D call. This CDR3 region has 13 residues. Trimming took off 7 bases at V and 8 bases at J, with 17 bases between the two ends. From germline, CDR1 is LGHDT and CDR2 YNNKEL (reference sequence). The CDR3 region is CASTPLGSSGYTF. CDR3 bases: TGTGCCAGCACCCCTTTGGGGTCCAGCGGCTACACCTTC. The full variable domain, in which reference TRBV3-1 and TRBJ1-2 provide the parts outside the CDR3, is DTAVSQTPKYLVTQMGNDKSIKCEQNLGHDTMYWYKQDSKKFLKIMFSYNNKELIINETVPNRFSPKSPDKAHLNLHINSLELGDSAVYFCASTPLGSSGYTFGSGTRLTVV.

This clonotype has a handful of counts. The chain joins TRBV2 to TRBJ2-3; D is unclear. This CDR3 comprises 13 residues. V was trimmed by 7 bases and J by 5 bases, leaving 13 bases between them. CDR1 is SNHLY and CDR2 is FYNNEI in the germline V gene. CDR3 bases: TGTGCCAGCAACCCCCGCCTGCGAGATACGCAGTATTTT. This gives the protein CASNPRLRDTQYF.

This chain connects TRBV5-1 to TRBJ1-4; 7 bases are a match to TRBD1. Losses at the gene ends were 4 bases for V and 0 bases for J; bases not matched to a gene: 6. The CDR3 length is 16 residues. Germline lookup yields CDR1 SGHRS and CDR2 YFSETQ. The CDR3, as DNA: TGCGCCAGCAGCCCGGGACAGTTAGCAACTAATGAAAAACTGTTTTTT. Its translation is CASSPGQLATNEKLFF.

In this sample, this clonotype turned up many times. The CDR3 is CASSRGETQYF. DNA for the CDR3: TGTGCCAGCAGTCGGGGGGAGACCCAGTACTTC. The chain links TRBV27 to TRBJ2-5, with D possibly being TRBD2 (6 bases). Between the trimmed V and J ends, which lost 5 bases and 5 bases, there was a span of 6 bases. The CDR3 has 11 residues. The germline V gene has CDR1 MNHEY and CDR2 SMNVEV (reference sequence).

About this clonotype itself: This may come from a read error, since a much larger clone is one base off. The J gene is TRBJ2-2, the V gene TRBV3-1; perhaps D is TRBD1 or TRBD2 (5 bases each). CDR3 length: 15 residues. V lost 3 bases to trimming and J lost 3 bases, with 11 bases between them. Germline V gene lookup returns CDR1 LGHDT and CDR2 YNNKEL (reference sequence). CDR3 loop: CASSQFGAHTGELFF. CDR3 coding DNA: TGTGCCAGCAGCCAGTTCGGGGCGCACACCGGGGAGCTGTTTTTT. Based on the CDR3 plus reference TRBV3-1 and TRBJ2-2, the full variable domain is DTAVSQTPKYLVTQMGNDKSIKCEQNLGHDTMYWYKQDSKKFLKIMFSYNNKELIINETVPNRFSPKSPDKAHLNLHINSLELGDSAVYFCASSQFGAHTGELFFGEGSRLTVL.

On this clonotype: This may be a read error, as it is one base from a much larger clone. Given the absence of the conserved phenylalanine or tryptophan at the CDR3 end, a read error is likely. V gene TRBV29-1 combines with J gene TRBJ2-1; D call uncertain. Germline CDR1 and CDR2: SQVTM and ANQGSEA. The CDR3 has 11 amino acids. V lost 4 bases and J 5 bases, leaving 6 bases between the germline ends. For the CDR3, the DNA is TGCAGCGTTGGGCCTGACAATGAGCAGTTCTAC. Amino acids: CSVGPDNEQFY.

This clonotype was seen at least ten times. CDR3 residues: CASSGGGPDRSNTEAFF. CDR3 nucleotides: TGTGCCAGCAGTGGGGGGGGACCGGACAGGTCGAACACTGAAGCTTTCTTT. This rearrangement joins TRBV27 to TRBJ1-1, with TRBD1 identical over 7 bases. CDR3 length: 17 amino acids. V lost 5 bases to trimming and J lost 1 base; unmatched junction nucleotides: 13. CDR1 MNHEY and CDR2 SMNVEV come from the germline V gene (reference sequence).

This clonotype was observed many times. The V gene is TRBV6-2 or TRBV6-3, the J gene TRBJ2-3; weak D call: TRBD2 (6 bases). CDR1 and CDR2 from the germline V gene are MNHEY and SVGEGT. V was cut by 10 bases and J by 0 bases, with 11 bases left in between. The CDR3 has 13 residues. DNA for the CDR3: TGTGCCACCTCTAGCGCTAGCACAGATACGCAGTATTTT. Translation: CATSSASTDTQYF.

This clonotype was seen at least ten times. This chain uses TRBV27 with TRBJ2-7, with TRBD1 as a possible D gene (6 bases). With 0 bases removed from V and 3 bases from J, the gap between germline ends came to 12 bases. Germline loops: CDR1 MNHEY, CDR2 SMNVEV (reference sequence). The CDR3 covers 15 residues. The CDR3, as DNA: TGTGCCAGCAGTTTATCGGGGCAGGGGAACTACGAGCAGTACTTC. As protein: CASSLSGQGNYEQYF.